These 19 T cell receptor beta chains were all obtained from the same sample, sequenced in a study of T cell responses to AZD1222 COVID-19 vaccine. The protocol was immunoSEQ multiplex PCR, while the TCRdb copy is restricted to in-frame clones and leaves out a portion. The data hold about 120,000 clones, with about 85% observed a single time. Material: peripheral blood, obtained 28 days after the second AZD1222 dose. The source is an adult who received the AZD1222 COVID-19 vaccine.

V gene TRBV7-2 combines with J gene TRBJ1-3, with no clear D. This CDR3 has 16 residues. The V and J ends lost 5 bases and 4 bases respectively, with 18 bases between them. CDR1 and CDR2 from the germline V gene are SGHTA and FQGNSA. In nucleotides, the CDR3 is TGTGCCAGCAGCGACGTTGTGGTCGACCACGGAAACACCATATATTTT. This gives the protein CASSDVVVDHGNTIYF.

J is TRBJ1-2 and V is TRBV7-8; tentatively, D is TRBD1 (5 bases). Per germline, CDR1 SGHVS and CDR2 FQNEAQ. The CDR3 runs to 15 residues. V dropped 5 bases and J dropped 5 bases, with 18 bases sitting between them. The CDR3 sequence: CASSPRALSGYGYTF. The CDR3 DNA follows: TGTGCCAGCAGCCCCCGGGCCCTCTCAGGGTATGGCTACACCTTC.

The V call is TRBV7-9, the J call TRBJ2-1; a possible D gene is TRBD2 (6 bases). Germline-derived CDR1 and CDR2 are SEHNR and FQNEAQ (reference sequence). The ends were cut back, 2 bases at V and 5 bases at J, with 10 bases in the middle. The CDR3 has 14 amino acids. CDR3 nucleotide sequence: TGTGCCAGCAGCTTATTCGGGGGTGACAATGAGCAGTTCTTC. Protein product: CASSLFGGDNEQFF.

Details on this clone: The junction differs from germline at one of its ends, possibly a read error. This rearrangement joins TRBV5-6 to TRBJ1-2; TRBD1 might be the D (5 bases). Germline CDR1 is SGHDT and CDR2 is YYEEEE. The CDR3 length is 13 residues. Written as DNA, the CDR3 is TGTGTCAGCAGCCCTACTACGGACAATGGCTACACCTTC. The encoded protein is CVSSPTTDNGYTF. Complete variable domain (other parts from reference TRBV5-6 and TRBJ1-2): DAGVTQSPTHLIKTRGQQVTLRCSPKSGHDTVSWYQQALGQGPQFIFQYYEEEERQRGNFPDRFSGHQFPNYSSELNVNALLLGDSALYLCVSSPTTDNGYTFGSGTRLTVV.

V usage is TRBV19 and J usage is TRBJ1-5; a possible D gene is TRBD1 (5 bases). The length of the CDR3 is 13 residues. Trimming cost V 7 bases and J 7 bases, with 14 bases left between them. Germline V lookup: CDR1 LNHDA, CDR2 SQIVND (reference sequence). CDR3 nucleotides: TGTGCCAGTACCCACAGGCGAGAACAGCCCCAGCATTTT. Its translation: CASTHRREQPQHF.

In this sample, this clone turned up a few times. The J gene is TRBJ1-5, the V gene TRBV28, with a possible D match to TRBD1 (5 bases). This CDR3 contains 14 residues. Trimming took 3 bases from V and 4 from J, leaving 10 bases between them. Germline CDR1 and CDR2: MDHEN and SYDVKM. Here the CDR3 DNA reads TGTGCCAGCAGTTTTGACAGCTGGAATCAGCCCCAGCATTTT. It specifies CASSFDSWNQPQHF.

This clone has a single count. The chain recombines TRBV6-5 with TRBJ1-3; TRBD1 is a possible D gene (6 bases). Germline V CDR1 and CDR2: MNHEY, SVGAGI. CDR3 length: 14 amino acids. V lost 4 bases and J 4 bases, leaving 11 bases between the germline ends. CDR3 nucleotides: TGTGCCAGCAGTTCGACAGGTCTAGGAAACACCATATATTTT. Translation gives CASSSTGLGNTIYF.

This chain's CDR3 is CASSPRGASSYNEQFF. The DNA of the CDR3 is TGTGCCAGCAGCCCTCGGGGGGCAAGCTCCTACAATGAGCAGTTCTTC. This chain joins TRBV4-2 and TRBJ2-1; a weak D match, TRBD2 (7 bases). Germline V gene lookup returns CDR1 LGHNA and CDR2 YNFKEQ. V gave up 4 bases and J gave up 0 bases, with 13 bases separating them. The CDR3 is made up of 16 amino acids.

The chain uses TRBV5-4 and TRBJ1-3; D is possibly TRBD1 (6 bases). The V end was cut by 5 bases, the J end by 0 bases, with 24 bases between. This CDR3 contains 19 residues. Germline V CDR1 and CDR2: SGHNT, YYREEE (reference sequence). CDR3 in DNA: TGTGCCAGCAGGCCGAGTCGGCGGACAGCCAAAATCTCTGGAAACACCATATATTTT. Translation gives CASRPSRRTAKISGNTIYF.

This chain links TRBV19 with TRBJ2-5; D is unclear. V shed 2 bases and J shed 5 bases, with 9 bases lying between them. The CDR3 is made up of 13 amino acids. Germline assignment: CDR1 LNHDA and CDR2 SQIVND (reference sequence). The CDR3 DNA sequence: TGTGCCAGTAGTATATCTAGTACGGAGACCCAGTACTTC. This codes for CASSISSTETQYF.

V and J are TRBV12-3 or TRBV12-4 and TRBJ1-2; D not certain. This CDR3 has 13 residues. Trimming shortened V by 5 bases and J by 8 bases, and 15 bases separated the two germline ends. CDR3 in DNA: TGTGCCAGCAGTCTGCGGGCCGTCGAAGGCTACACCTTC. Amino acid sequence: CASSLRAVEGYTF.

This clone came up once. The V call is TRBV7-8, the J call TRBJ2-3; D gene ambiguous. Trimming took 2 bases from V and 0 from J, leaving 9 bases between them. The germline gives CDR1 SGHVS, CDR2 FQNEAQ. The CDR3 length is 15 residues. This CDR3 reads CASSLKRASTDTQYF. The CDR3, as DNA: TGTGCCAGCAGCTTAAAAAGGGCTAGCACAGATACGCAGTATTTT.

This clone appeared once. The V and J genes are TRBV6-5 and TRBJ1-4; D gene ambiguous. Germline V gives CDR1 MNHEY, CDR2 SVGAGI. CDR3 length equals 14 residues. V lost 7 bases to trimming and J lost 3 bases, with 12 bases between them. CDR3 region: CASMSLAANEKLFF. The CDR3 DNA sequence: TGTGCCAGCATGTCCCTTGCAGCTAATGAAAAACTGTTTTTT.

The gene calls are TRBV7-9 and TRBJ1-2, with unresolved D. Trimming stripped 0 bases from V and 8 bases from J, with 13 bases between. The CDR3 spans 14 residues. CDR1 is SEHNR, CDR2 FQNEAQ, per germline (reference sequence). As DNA, the CDR3 is TGTGCCAGCAGCTTAGCCGATCTTCCAGGAGGCTACACCTTC. It encodes CASSLADLPGGYTF.

The genes are TRBV7-3 and TRBJ2-1, with a possible D match to TRBD2 (5 bases). The CDR3 is made up of 14 amino acids. Trimming left V 5 bases short and J 2 bases short, with 10 bases between. Germline CDR1 SGHTA, CDR2 FQGTGA. CDR3 region: CASSPAGTYNEQFF. In DNA, the CDR3 is TGTGCCAGCAGCCCAGCCGGGACCTACAATGAGCAGTTCTTC.

This clone was recorded a few times. The chain links TRBV5-4 to TRBJ2-7, with 9 nucleotides matching TRBD2. The length of the CDR3 is 15 residues. The V gene's germline CDR1 is SGHNT and CDR2 YYREEE (reference sequence). Trimming took 0 bases from V and 3 from J; bases not matched to a gene: 4. The CDR3 region has the DNA TGTGCCAGCAGCTTGGATCAGCGGGGGGTCTACGAGCAGTACTTC. Translated, it gives CASSLDQRGVYEQYF.

V is TRBV6-5 and J is TRBJ2-7, with TRBD1 matching over 7 bases. Germline V gives CDR1 MNHEY, CDR2 SVGAGI. The CDR3 is 16 residues long. J lost 3 bases, V lost 2 bases, and 10 bases had no gene match. CDR3 sequence (DNA): TGTGCCAGCAGTTACGGCGTCCCGGGACAGAGCTACGAGCAGTACTTC. This gives the protein CASSYGVPGQSYEQYF.

J is TRBJ1-5 and V is TRBV6-5, with D possibly TRBD1 on 6 matching bases. Germline V gene sequence: CDR1 MNHEY, CDR2 SVGAGI. Trimming cost V 6 bases and J 4 bases, with 16 bases left between them. This CDR3 spans 15 amino acids. This chain's CDR3 is CASSVRGTTNQPQHF. DNA of the CDR3: TGTGCCAGCAGCGTAAGGGGGACAACTAATCAGCCCCAGCATTTT.

The chain uses TRBV27 and TRBJ1-2; 11 bases align to TRBD1. The V gene's germline CDR1 is MNHEY and CDR2 SMNVEV (reference sequence). CDR3 length equals 16 residues. With 0 bases clipped from V and 2 bases from J, the junction kept 2 bases outside the gene matches. The CDR3 coding sequence is TGTGCCAGCAGTTTATCGGGGGACAGGGGGAACTATGGCTACACCTTC. This sequence encodes CASSLSGDRGNYGYTF.